These 26 T cell receptor beta chains were sequenced from one sample in a study of glioma-infiltrating T cells after dendritic cell vaccination. TCRdb keeps only in-frame clones here, not all; method: immunoSEQ multiplex PCR. The data show about 99,000 clones, with approximately 80% seen just once and 5.4% held by the top ten. Time point indicated: after dendritic cell vaccination, including at tumor progression/relapse. This sample comprised blood, obtained after dendritic cell vaccination. Receptors were obtained from a human donor with glioblastoma.

As concerns this clone: Distinct nucleotide sequences in the sample also encode this CDR3. This chain uses TRBV18 with TRBJ2-7; unclear D gene. The length of the CDR3 is 13 residues. V lost 3 bases and J 0 bases, leaving 6 bases between the germline ends. Germline CDR1 is KGHSH and CDR2 is LQKENI. The CDR3 spells CASSPSSSYEQYF. CDR3 DNA: TGTGCCAGCTCACCTTCCTCCTCCTACGAGCAGTACTTC.

This chain joins TRBV4-1 and TRBJ2-3, with 8 positions matching TRBD2. The CDR3 spans 17 residues. J gave up 4 bases and V 0 bases, and 9 bases lay outside the gene matches. Per germline, CDR1 MGHRA and CDR2 YSYEKL. The CDR3 DNA follows: TGCGCCAGCAGCCAAGATACAGCGGGGGTTGGGGCAGATACGCAGTATTTT. It yields the protein CASSQDTAGVGADTQYF.

This clone was detected a few times. The V call is TRBV30, the J call TRBJ1-5; 8 bases match TRBD1. V lost 8 bases and J lost 0; bases outside the gene matches: 6. Germline V gene lookup returns CDR1 GTSNPN and CDR2 SVGIG (reference sequence). The CDR3 is 14 amino acids. CDR3 sequence reads: CARRGHYSNQPQHF. The CDR3 bases are TGTGCCCGCAGGGGGCACTATAGCAATCAGCCCCAGCATTTT. Filled out from reference TRBV30 and TRBJ1-5, the complete variable domain reads SQTIHQWPATLVQPVGSPLSLECTVEGTSNPNLYWYRQAAGRGLQLLFYSVGIGQISSEVPQNLSASRPQDRQFILSSKKLLLSDSGFYLCARRGHYSNQPQHFGDGTRLSIL.

Turning to this clone: The sample holds other DNA sequences that translate to the same CDR3. The chain recombines TRBV27 with TRBJ2-3; D is undetermined. Germline-derived CDR1 and CDR2 are MNHEY and SMNVEV (reference sequence). V dropped 3 bases and J dropped 3 bases, with 10 bases sitting between them. The CDR3 has 14 residues. The CDR3 protein is CASSLPPLTDTQYF. DNA for the CDR3: TGTGCCAGCAGTTTGCCCCCGCTAACAGATACGCAGTATTTT.

This chain joins TRBV2 and TRBJ2-5; D gene uncertain. The J call may be faulty, since TRBJ2-7 better matches the DNA end. The CDR3 runs 12 residues. The germline V gene encodes CDR1 SNHLY and CDR2 FYNNEI. This chain's CDR3 is CASSEVTYEQYF. CDR3 bases: TGTGCCAGCAGTGAAGTAACCTACGAGCAGTACTTC.

The V gene is TRBV5-4, the J gene TRBJ2-7; 7 bases map to TRBD1. V trimming: 3 bases; J trimming: 2 bases; junction bases outside the gene matches: 5. The germline CDR1 and CDR2 sequences are SGHNT and YYREEE (reference sequence). This CDR3 has 14 amino acids. CDR3 region: CASSSGDRAYEQYF. Here the CDR3 DNA reads TGTGCCAGCAGCTCAGGGGACAGAGCCTACGAGCAGTACTTC.

This clone has a single count. This chain uses TRBV19 with TRBJ2-7, with D perhaps matching TRBD2 (5 bases). This CDR3 region has 14 residues. Trimming took 3 bases from V and 5 from J, leaving 14 bases between them. CDR1 and CDR2 (germline): LNHDA, SQIVND (reference sequence). The CDR3 reads CASSISDLGDEQYF. CDR3 nucleotides: TGTGCCAGTAGTATCTCGGACTTGGGCGACGAGCAGTACTTC.

The V gene is TRBV6-5, the J gene TRBJ1-2; unclear D gene. The CDR3 is 16 amino acids. V was trimmed by 0 bases and J by 0 bases, leaving 11 bases between them. Germline CDR1 reads MNHEY; CDR2 reads SVGAGI. CDR3: CASSYSWERANYGYTF. The DNA for the CDR3 is TGTGCCAGCAGTTACTCCTGGGAGAGAGCTAACTATGGCTACACCTTC.

This clone was seen only once. V usage is TRBV27 and J usage is TRBJ1-1; D might be TRBD1 (6 bases). This CDR3 comprises 16 residues. Trimming removed 6 bases from V and 4 bases from J, with 21 bases in between. Germline V lookup: CDR1 MNHEY, CDR2 SMNVEV (reference sequence). This chain's CDR3 is CASRQMGGGGGTEAFF. CDR3 in DNA: TGTGCCAGCAGACAAATGGGGGGGGGCGGGGGCACTGAAGCTTTCTTT.

The chain is built from TRBV5-1 and TRBJ1-6, with D perhaps matching TRBD1 (6 bases). The CDR3 consists of 16 residues. Between the trimmed V and J ends, which lost 0 bases and 7 bases, there was a span of 14 bases. Germline V gene lookup returns CDR1 SGHRS and CDR2 YFSETQ. In DNA form, the CDR3 reads TGCGCCAGCAGCTTGGGGGGGGGCGCGGGGAATTCACCCCTCCACTTT. Protein sequence: CASSLGGGAGNSPLHF.

The chain combines TRBV7-9 with TRBJ1-5; tentatively, D is TRBD1 (6 bases). The CDR3 extends over 16 amino acids. Germline CDR1 is SEHNR and CDR2 is FQNEAQ (reference sequence). V gave up 5 bases and J gave up 2 bases, with 16 bases separating them. CDR3 nucleotides: TGTGCCAGCAGCAAGGGGGGGGAACGGGGCAATCAGCCCCAGCATTTT. Encoded protein: CASSKGGERGNQPQHF.

A single count supports this clone. J is TRBJ2-5 and V is TRBV5-1; unclear D gene. In germline, CDR1 is SGHRS, CDR2 YFSETQ. The CDR3 has 15 amino acids. V shed 4 bases and J shed 2 bases, with 15 bases lying between them. In DNA form, the CDR3 reads TGCGCCAGCAGCCCCAATTTGGCAGGACAAGAGACCCAGTACTTC. This encodes CASSPNLAGQETQYF.

J is TRBJ2-7 and V is TRBV10-3; 9 bases are a match to TRBD1. Germline loops: CDR1 ENHRY, CDR2 SYGVKD. Trimming at V came to 4 bases and at J to 3 bases, leaving 4 bases not matched to a gene. The length of the CDR3 is 14 residues. The CDR3 is CAISAPGQGYEQYF. The CDR3 DNA sequence: TGTGCCATCAGTGCCCCGGGACAGGGCTACGAGCAGTACTTC.

The chain links TRBV13 to TRBJ2-1, with 8 bases aligning to TRBD2. Germline V CDR1 and CDR2: PRHDT, FYEKMQ (reference sequence). Trimming at V came to 4 bases and at J to 6 bases, leaving 8 bases not matched to a gene. The CDR3 length is 15 residues. This CDR3 is CASSSPGRASNEQFF. The CDR3 region has the DNA TGTGCCAGCAGCTCTCCCGGGAGGGCCTCCAATGAGCAGTTCTTC.

This clone has just one count. The rearrangement uses TRBV30 and TRBJ2-7; D unclear. This CDR3 has 12 residues. CDR1 GTSNPN and CDR2 SVGIG come from the germline V gene (reference sequence). V shed 3 bases and J shed 2 bases, with 8 bases lying between them. DNA of the CDR3: TGTGCCTGGAGCGCGGTGCCCTACGAGCAGTACTTC. Its protein product is CAWSAVPYEQYF.

The J gene is TRBJ2-1, the V gene TRBV29-1; 7 bases agree with TRBD2. This CDR3 is built from 12 residues. V lost 6 bases and J lost 6; bases outside the gene matches: 5. Per germline, CDR1 SQVTM and CDR2 ANQGSEA. The CDR3 region is CSVALAANEQFF. CDR3 coding DNA: TGCAGCGTGGCTCTAGCGGCCAATGAGCAGTTCTTC.

This chain links TRBV10-3 with TRBJ2-2; D remains unclear. The CDR3 extends over 18 amino acids. V lost 3 bases to trimming and J lost 4 bases, with 21 bases between them. Per the germline V gene, CDR1 is ENHRY and CDR2 is SYGVKD. DNA for the CDR3: TGTGCCATCAGTGACCCCCTTACACCCCGTCGAAGCACCGGGGAGCTGTTTTTT. Protein: CAISDPLTPRRSTGELFF.

The J gene is TRBJ2-7, the V gene TRBV30; the D gene is possibly TRBD1 (5 bases). CDR1 is GTSNPN and CDR2 is SVGIG in the germline V gene (reference sequence). Trimming took off 1 base at V and 1 base at J, with 14 bases between the two ends. This CDR3 region has 15 residues. The CDR3 region is CAWSAWAGRSYEQYF. CDR3 DNA sequence: TGTGCCTGGAGTGCTTGGGCAGGGCGGTCCTACGAGCAGTACTTC.

The J gene is TRBJ2-3, the V gene TRBV2; 12 bases are shared with TRBD2. The trim removed 3 bases at V and 7 bases at J, leaving 17 bases unmatched. The CDR3 sequence is 19 residues long. Looked up from germline, CDR1 is SNHLY and CDR2 is FYNNEI. This CDR3 is CASSEGASGRALASHTQYF. The CDR3 region has the DNA TGTGCCAGCAGTGAGGGGGCTAGCGGGAGGGCCTTGGCGTCACATACGCAGTATTTT.

V and J are TRBV2 and TRBJ1-1, with D possibly being TRBD1 (5 bases). The germline V gene encodes CDR1 SNHLY and CDR2 FYNNEI. CDR3 length: 13 residues. V gave up 2 bases and J gave up 6 bases, with 10 bases separating them. The CDR3 DNA reads TGTGCCAGCAGTGAAAGGTTACAGGCTGAAGCTTTCTTT. Protein product: CASSERLQAEAFF.

As DNA, the CDR3 is TGCGCCAGCAGCTTGACCGGGGGGGACTACGAGCAGTACTTC. As protein: CASSLTGGDYEQYF. This rearrangement joins TRBV5-1 to TRBJ2-7; 8 nucleotides match TRBD2. This CDR3 has 14 residues. Trimming at V came to 1 base and at J to 3 bases, leaving 3 bases not matched to a gene. CDR1 and CDR2 from the germline V gene are SGHRS and YFSETQ.

CDR3 DNA sequence: TGTGCCAGCAGCTTTCCCCCGAGCTCCTACGAGCAGTACTTC. Protein product: CASSFPPSSYEQYF. V is TRBV5-6 and J is TRBJ2-7; no clear D gene. The CDR3 covers 14 residues. The V end was cut by 2 bases, the J end by 0 bases, with 9 bases between. CDR1 is SGHDT, CDR2 YYEEEE, per germline.

CDR3: CASSGAGLPYEQYF. CDR3 DNA: TGTGCCAGCAGCGGGGCGGGACTTCCCTACGAGCAGTACTTC. V and J are TRBV9 and TRBJ2-7; tentative D call: TRBD2 (6 bases). CDR3 length: 14 residues. CDR1 is SGDLS, CDR2 YYNGEE, per germline. Trimming removed 3 bases from V and 2 bases from J, with 12 bases in between.

The V call is TRBV7-3, the J call TRBJ2-2; D unclear. The length of the CDR3 is 16 residues. From germline, CDR1 is SGHTA and CDR2 FQGTGA. The V end was cut by 5 bases, the J end by 1 base, with 14 bases between. The CDR3 reads CASSIQPALNTGELFF. CDR3 nucleotide sequence: TGTGCCAGCAGCATACAGCCGGCACTGAACACCGGGGAGCTGTTTTTT.

The V call is TRBV10-3, the J call TRBJ2-3, with a possible D match to TRBD2 (6 bases). V was trimmed by 0 bases and J by 7 bases, leaving 11 bases between them. The CDR3 is 14 residues long. In germline, CDR1 is ENHRY, CDR2 SYGVKD. The CDR3: CAISESELAYTQYF. CDR3 DNA sequence: TGTGCCATCAGTGAGTCCGAACTAGCCTATACGCAGTATTTT.

This clone was counted once. This chain connects TRBV9 to TRBJ1-1; 12 bases are a match to TRBD1. Looked up from germline, CDR1 is SGDLS and CDR2 is YYNGEE. The CDR3 is 16 residues long. Unmatched junction bases numbered 5, after V lost 3 bases and J lost 2 bases. The DNA of the CDR3 is TGTGCCAGCAGCGAGGGGACAGGGGGCATAAACACTGAAGCTTTCTTT. This encodes CASSEGTGGINTEAFF.